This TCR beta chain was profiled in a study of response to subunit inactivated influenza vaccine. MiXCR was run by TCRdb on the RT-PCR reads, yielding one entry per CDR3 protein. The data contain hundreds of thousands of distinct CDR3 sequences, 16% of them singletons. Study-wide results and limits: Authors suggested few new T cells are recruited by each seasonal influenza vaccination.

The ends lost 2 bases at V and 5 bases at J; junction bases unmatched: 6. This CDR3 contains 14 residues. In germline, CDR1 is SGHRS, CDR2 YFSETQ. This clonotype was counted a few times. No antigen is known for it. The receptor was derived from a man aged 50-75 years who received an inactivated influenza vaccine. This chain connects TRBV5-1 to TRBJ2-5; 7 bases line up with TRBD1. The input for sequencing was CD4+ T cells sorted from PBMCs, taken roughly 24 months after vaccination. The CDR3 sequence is CASSFLTGLETQYF. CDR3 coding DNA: TGCGCCAGCAGCTTCTTGACAGGGCTCGAGACCCAGTACTTC.